This TCR beta chain was captured in a study of cytomegalovirus exposure and HLA in healthy donors. Study findings and constraints: TCR association rates varied by HLA locus in a later analysis, with DRB1 highest and HLA-C lowest. A prior analysis recorded that most TCR beta V segments were productive about 90% or about 30% of the time.

The CDR3 has 15 amino acids. After removal of 6 bases from V and 3 bases from J, the junction contained 7 bases not matched to a gene. CDR1 SEHNR and CDR2 FQNEAQ come from the germline V gene (reference sequence). PCR primers comprised 60 Vbeta and 13 Jbeta primers. Profiling relied on immunoSEQ multiplex PCR, and the TCRdb table lists in-frame clones only, not all of them. This sample has roughly 200,000 clones, with around 80% found just once. About this clone itself: The antigen is unknown.

Specimen: PBMCs. The source is a man in his forties in good health and CMV-seronegative. The V gene is TRBV7-9, the J gene TRBJ2-3, with 9 bases that match TRBD2. The CDR3 here is CASRIAGVGTDTQYF. The CDR3 DNA is TGTGCCAGCAGGATAGCGGGAGTAGGTACAGATACGCAGTATTTT.